This entry is about one T cell receptor beta chain. What it recognizes is unknown. TCRdb recomputed calls from the 5' RACE reads with MiXCR, one row per CDR3 protein. The sample includes 240,000 or so distinct CDR3 sequences, roughly 13% of them seen just once. Between the trimmed V and J ends, which lost 6 bases and 4 bases, there was a span of 9 bases. This CDR3 comprises 12 residues. CDR1 is WNHNN and CDR2 is SYGVQD in the germline V gene (reference sequence). This entry is derived from a study of identical twins. Whole-study results and caveats: Out-of-frame sharing of TCR alpha in monozygotic twins was underestimated by models. Some out-of-frame alpha sequences were shared by twins, and these showed excess low generation probability.

These data were also reused for a study on yellow fever vaccine responses in identical twins.

The clonotype originates from a young woman in good health. V gene TRBV10-1 combines with J gene TRBJ2-5; D might be TRBD2 (5 bases). Sequenced material: memory (CD45RO+) T cells sorted from blood. The CDR3 region is CASSPAGETQYF. DNA for the CDR3: TGCGCCAGCAGCCCCGCGGGAGAGACCCAGTACTTC.